One TCR beta chain is described in this entry. The clone's antigen remains unknown. Qualities for individual bases were not recorded, and no much larger clone is one base off. This sample's treatment or condition label indicates: allogeneic hematopoietic cell transplantation with graft depleted of TCRalphabeta T cells and CD19 B cells. The transplant recipients were children given TCRalphabeta/CD19-depleted allogeneic hematopoietic cell grafts. The germline V and J ends show losses of 4 bases and 5 bases respectively, and no gene match explains 12 bases of the junction. CDR1 and CDR2, looked up from the germline V gene (reference sequence), are SGHNT and YYREEE. The CDR3 goes from the cysteine to the phenylalanine over 16 residues. CDR3 DNA only is kept here, 48 bases in frame from base 1. Library creation used PCR. The data were produced on an Illumina HiSeq 2500. Molecular barcoding was employed in the preparation of TCR libraries, with unique molecular identifiers being used to normalize TCRbeta repertoire quantification. In TCRdb, the public reads were trimmed at Q25 with fastp and aligned with MiXCR, with productive beta chains retained. Each CDR3 protein gets just one entry, which takes the most common genes and DNA from the rows behind it. The sample table shows about 200,000 distinct CDR3 sequences, and roughly a sixth are seen once. The ten largest clones take up around 45% of the sample.

The sample is drawn from a study of T-cell reconstitution after alpha-beta-depleted transplantation in children (dated by TCRdb to 2016 to 2017). Study-wide context: Using TCR repertoire profiling, the study followed T-cell immune reconstitution in a quantitative way in children after TCRalphabeta/CD19-depleted allogeneic hematopoietic cell transplantation. Broader findings and caveats from the paper: In some patients, high TCRbeta diversity at day 60 was attributed to recipient T cells and intrathymic progenitors that had survived conditioning. Hyperexpanded clone frequencies declined over subsequent months; after one year, T-cell counts and TCRbeta diversity were mostly attributed to newly produced T cells. About two months after transplant, the apparently early recovery of alphabetaT-cell counts reportedly depended on just several hundred clones that had expanded rapidly and came from non-depleted graft cells.

The sequence links TRBV5-4 to TRBJ2-3, with 8 bases in between that match TRBD1. The TCR comes from a male patient aged 2-9 years who had a stem cell transplant for acute lymphoblastic leukemia, so the T cells may come from the graft donor. The sample here was PBMCs, mostly from graft donor cells, taken 360 days after TCRalphabeta/CD19-depleted stem cell transplant. The bases are TGTGCCAGCAGCACCCGACAGGGGTCGTTAGGAGATACGCAGTATTTT. It specifies CASSTRQGSLGDTQYF.